The clone carrying this T cell receptor beta chain showed up just once. The target antigen is unknown. The ends were cut back, 2 bases at V and 7 bases at J, with 6 bases in the middle. Germline V gene sequence: CDR1 SGHAT, CDR2 FQDESV (reference sequence). This CDR3 comprises 13 residues. The approximately 130-subject validation cohort, separate from the roughly 700-subject first cohort, included the donors. This specimen comes from a study of cytomegalovirus exposure and HLA in healthy donors. Study-wide findings and caveats: Cytomegalovirus-associated TCR beta chains were listed, numbering over 150. Published work reported that the classifier diagnosed cytomegalovirus status with high specificity and sensitivity. It was confirmed in vitro that a few of the CMV-associated chains were specific for CMV antigens.

Only in-frame clones appear in the TCRdb table, and some are missing; sequencing was by immunoSEQ multiplex PCR. The profile shows roughly 330,000 clones, approximately 90% of them singletons. The gene calls are TRBV11-1 and TRBJ1-6; D remains ambiguous. The sequencing input was PBMCs. This TCR derives from a woman in her thirties in good health and CMV-seropositive. The CDR3 DNA follows: TGTGCCAGCAGCTTAACAGCAAATTCACCCCTCCACTTT. Translated: CASSLTANSPLHF.